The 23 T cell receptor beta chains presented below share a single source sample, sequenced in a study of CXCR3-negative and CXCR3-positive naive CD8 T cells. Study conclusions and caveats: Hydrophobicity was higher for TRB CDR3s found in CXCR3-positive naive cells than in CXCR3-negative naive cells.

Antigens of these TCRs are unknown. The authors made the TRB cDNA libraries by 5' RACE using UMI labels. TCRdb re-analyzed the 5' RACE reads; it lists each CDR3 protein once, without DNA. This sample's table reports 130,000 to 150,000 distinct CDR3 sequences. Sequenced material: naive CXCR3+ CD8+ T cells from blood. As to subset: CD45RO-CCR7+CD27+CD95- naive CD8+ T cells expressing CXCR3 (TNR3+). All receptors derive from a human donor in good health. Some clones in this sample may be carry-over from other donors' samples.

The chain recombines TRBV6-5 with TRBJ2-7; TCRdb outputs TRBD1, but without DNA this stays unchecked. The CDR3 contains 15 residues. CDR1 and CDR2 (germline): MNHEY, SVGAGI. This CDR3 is CASSYFPGASYEQYF.

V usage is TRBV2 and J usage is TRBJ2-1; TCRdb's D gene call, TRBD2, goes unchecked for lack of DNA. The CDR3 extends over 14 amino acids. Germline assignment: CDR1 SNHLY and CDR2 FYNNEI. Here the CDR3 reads CASRLAGGGNEQFF.

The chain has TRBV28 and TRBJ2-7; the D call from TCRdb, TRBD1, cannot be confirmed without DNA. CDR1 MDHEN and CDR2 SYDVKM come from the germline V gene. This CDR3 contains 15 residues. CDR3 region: CASSSQGAHYYEQYF.

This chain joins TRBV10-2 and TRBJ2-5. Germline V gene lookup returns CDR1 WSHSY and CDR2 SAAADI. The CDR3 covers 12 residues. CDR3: CASTGYQETQYF.

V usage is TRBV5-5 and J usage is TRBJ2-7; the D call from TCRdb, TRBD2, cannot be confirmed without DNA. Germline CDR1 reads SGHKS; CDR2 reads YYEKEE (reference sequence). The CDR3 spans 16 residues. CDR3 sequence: CASSLGLAGARSEQYF.

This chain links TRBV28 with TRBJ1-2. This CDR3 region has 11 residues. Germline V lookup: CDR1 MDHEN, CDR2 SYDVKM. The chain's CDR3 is CASSLVDGYTF.

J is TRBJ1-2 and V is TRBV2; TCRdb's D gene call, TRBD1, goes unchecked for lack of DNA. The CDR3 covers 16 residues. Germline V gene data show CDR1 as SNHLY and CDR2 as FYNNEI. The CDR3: CARSDSGLDHNYGYTF. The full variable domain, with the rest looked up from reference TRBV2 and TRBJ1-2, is EPEVTQTPSHQVTQMGQEVILRCVPISNHLYFYWYRQILGQKVEFLVSFYNNEISEKSEIFDDQFSVERPDGSNFTLKIRSTKLEDSAMYFCARSDSGLDHNYGYTFGSGTRLTVV.

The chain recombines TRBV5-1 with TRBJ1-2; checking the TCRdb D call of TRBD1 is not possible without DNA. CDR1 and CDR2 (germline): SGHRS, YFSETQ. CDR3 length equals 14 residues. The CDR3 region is CASSLTGVGYGYTF. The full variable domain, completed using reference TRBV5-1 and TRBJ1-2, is KAGVTQTPRYLIKTRGQQVTLSCSPISGHRSVSWYQQTPGQGLQFLFEYFSETQRNKGNFPGRFSGRQFSNSRSEMNVSTLELGDSALYLCASSLTGVGYGYTFGSGTRLTVV.

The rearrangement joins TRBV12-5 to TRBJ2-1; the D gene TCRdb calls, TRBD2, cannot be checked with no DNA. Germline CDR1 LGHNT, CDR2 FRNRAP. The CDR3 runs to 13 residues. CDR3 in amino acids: CASALGGGNEKFF.

This CDR3 is CASSLLSTANTEAFF. This rearrangement joins TRBV13 to TRBJ1-1. Germline loops: CDR1 PRHDT, CDR2 FYEKMQ (reference sequence). This CDR3 has 15 amino acids. The full variable domain, with the rest looked up from reference TRBV13 and TRBJ1-1, is AAGVIQSPRHLIKEKRETATLKCYPIPRHDTVYWYQQGPGQDPQFLISFYEKMQSDKGSIPDRFSAQQFSDYHSELNMSSLELGDSALYFCASSLLSTANTEAFFGQGTRLTVV.

The CDR3 sequence is CASSPPLSLDDTDTQYF. V gene TRBV18 combines with J gene TRBJ2-3; TCRdb's D call, TRBD2, is unchecked because there is no DNA. In germline, CDR1 is KGHSH, CDR2 LQKENI. The CDR3 spans 17 residues.

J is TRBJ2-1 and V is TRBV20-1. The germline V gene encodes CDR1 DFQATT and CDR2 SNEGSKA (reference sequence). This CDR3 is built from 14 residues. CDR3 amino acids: CSAGQLASYNEQFF.

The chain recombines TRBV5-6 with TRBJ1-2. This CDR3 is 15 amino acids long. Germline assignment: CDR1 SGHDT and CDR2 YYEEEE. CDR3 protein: CASSSDQGVGYGYTF.

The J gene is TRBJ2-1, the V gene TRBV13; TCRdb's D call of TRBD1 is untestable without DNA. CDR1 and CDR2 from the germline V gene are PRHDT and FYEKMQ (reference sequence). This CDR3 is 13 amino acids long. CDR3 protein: CASSSTGDNEQFF.

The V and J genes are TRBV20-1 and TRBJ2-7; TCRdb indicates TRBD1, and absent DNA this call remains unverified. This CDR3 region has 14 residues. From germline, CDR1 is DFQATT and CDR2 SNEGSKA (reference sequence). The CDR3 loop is CSARTRLGGYEQYF.

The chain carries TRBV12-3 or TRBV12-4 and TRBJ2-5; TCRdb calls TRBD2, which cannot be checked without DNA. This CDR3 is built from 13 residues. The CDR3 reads CASSPRASGTQYF.

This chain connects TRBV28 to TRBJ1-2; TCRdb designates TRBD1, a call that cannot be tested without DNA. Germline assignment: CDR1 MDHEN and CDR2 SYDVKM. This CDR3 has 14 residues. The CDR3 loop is CASSFWTENYGYTF.

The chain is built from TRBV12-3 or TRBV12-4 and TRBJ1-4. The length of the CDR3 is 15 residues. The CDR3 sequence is CASSFIQTKDEKLFF.

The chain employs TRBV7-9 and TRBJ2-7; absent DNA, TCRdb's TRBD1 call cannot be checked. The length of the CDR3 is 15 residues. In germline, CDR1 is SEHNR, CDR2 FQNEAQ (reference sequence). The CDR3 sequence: CASSSRDSLSYEQYF.

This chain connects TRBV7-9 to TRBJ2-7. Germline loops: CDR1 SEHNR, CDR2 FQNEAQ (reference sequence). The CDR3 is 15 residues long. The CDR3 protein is CASSLLETGLYEQYF.

The CDR3 sequence: CASSFAGGIYGYTF. The chain carries TRBV7-9 and TRBJ1-2; TCRdb's D gene call, TRBD1, goes unchecked for lack of DNA. The CDR3 is 14 residues long. Germline V gene sequence: CDR1 SEHNR, CDR2 FQNEAQ (reference sequence). Variable domain in full (rest from reference TRBV7-9 and TRBJ1-2): DTGVSQNPRHKITKRGQNVTFRCDPISEHNRLYWYRQTLGQGPEFLTYFQNEAQLEKSRLLSDRFSAERPKGSFSTLEIQRTEQGDSAMYLCASSFAGGIYGYTFGSGTRLTVV.

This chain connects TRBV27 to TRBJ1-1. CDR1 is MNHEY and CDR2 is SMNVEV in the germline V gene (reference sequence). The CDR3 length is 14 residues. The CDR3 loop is CASSLQAPNTEAFF.

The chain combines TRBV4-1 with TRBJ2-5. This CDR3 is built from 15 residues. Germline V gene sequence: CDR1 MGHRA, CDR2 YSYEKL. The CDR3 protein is CASSQEGMLQETQYF.